Presented here are 30 T cell receptor beta chains from one specimen sequenced in a study of Graves' ophthalmopathy and Graves' hyperthyroidism (dated by TCRdb to between 2017 and 2018). Sequencing relied on an Illumina HiSeq 2000. For repertoire sequencing, the TCR beta CDR3 regions were amplified from RNA transcripts. A first-round RT-PCR used HTBI primers with the Qiagen OneStep RT-PCR kit, followed by a second-round multiplex PCR, size selection and purification. The raw public reads went through TCRdb reprocessing: fastp at Q25, MiXCR clone calling, in-frame beta chains kept. A single entry per CDR3 protein holds the most common genes and DNA from its merged rows. Present in this sample are almost 750,000 distinct CDR3 sequences, approximately 40% of which were seen just once. The ten largest clones capture around 40% of the sample. The material sequenced was peripheral blood. These receptors came from an adult man with Graves' ophthalmopathy.

V usage is TRBV7-2 and J usage is TRBJ2-5; 12 bases agree with TRBD2. Germline loops: CDR1 SGHTA, CDR2 FQGNSA. This CDR3 region has 18 residues. V trimming: 5 bases; J trimming: 5 bases; junction bases outside the gene matches: 15. The CDR3 region is CASSQRGLAGGPGETQYF. CDR3 bases: TGTGCCAGCAGCCAAAGAGGTCTAGCGGGGGGGCCAGGGGAGACCCAGTACTTC. Looking up the rest from reference TRBV7-2 and TRBJ2-5 gives the full variable domain: GAGVSQSPSNKVTEKGKDVELRCDPISGHTALYWYRQSLGQGLEFLIYFQGNSAPDKSGLPSDRFSAERTGGSVSTLTIQRTQQEDSAVYLCASSQRGLAGGPGETQYFGPGTRLLVL.

The table lists this clonotype with many counts. This rearrangement joins TRBV5-6 to TRBJ2-5; unclear D gene. The CDR3 totals 15 residues. Between the trimmed V and J ends, which lost 4 bases and 1 base, there was a span of 14 bases. Germline-derived CDR1 and CDR2 are SGHDT and YYEEEE. CDR3 in amino acids: CASSARSDTQETQYF. DNA of the CDR3: TGTGCCAGCAGCGCCCGGAGCGACACCCAAGAGACCCAGTACTTC.

J is TRBJ2-1 and V is TRBV3-1; D uncertain. V was trimmed by 3 bases and J by 8 bases, leaving 5 bases between them. Germline V lookup: CDR1 LGHDT, CDR2 YNNKEL (reference sequence). The CDR3 length is 11 residues. CDR3 sequence reads: CASSHEDEQFF. CDR3 in DNA: TGTGCCAGCAGCCATGAGGATGAGCAGTTCTTC.

This clonotype was seen just once. The rearrangement links TRBV25-1 to TRBJ1-2; 8 bases line up with TRBD1. Germline loops: CDR1 MGHDK, CDR2 SYGVNS. CDR3 length: 14 residues. Trimming took 4 bases from V and 4 from J; bases not matched to a gene: 5. The CDR3 spells CASSATGTGYGYTF. The CDR3 DNA is TGTGCCAGCAGTGCTACAGGGACAGGCTATGGCTACACCTTC.

The sample holds a few counts of this clonotype. The chain recombines TRBV3-1 with TRBJ2-7, with 7 bases identical to TRBD1. The CDR3 has 14 residues. V shed 0 bases and J 6 bases; nucleotides not matched to a gene: 5. CDR1 LGHDT and CDR2 YNNKEL come from the germline V gene (reference sequence). This chain's CDR3 is CASSQETTGVEQYF. The CDR3 DNA follows: TGTGCCAGCAGCCAAGAGACAACAGGGGTCGAGCAGTACTTC.

This clonotype was counted many times. V usage is TRBV7-9 and J usage is TRBJ1-2; TRBD1 matches at 7 bases. With 7 bases clipped from V and 3 bases from J, the junction kept 5 bases outside the gene matches. Germline V CDR1 and CDR2: SEHNR, FQNEAQ (reference sequence). The CDR3 is 13 amino acids. This CDR3 reads CASTQGTDYGYTF. The CDR3 nucleotides read TGTGCCAGCACCCAGGGGACAGACTATGGCTACACCTTC.

This clonotype was counted ten times or more. V gene TRBV20-1 combines with J gene TRBJ2-7; no clear D. The CDR3 contains 14 residues. CDR1 DFQATT and CDR2 SNEGSKA come from the germline V gene (reference sequence). The V and J ends lost 2 bases and 3 bases respectively, with 14 bases between them. The CDR3 is CSARSASIHYEQYF. CDR3 nucleotides: TGCAGTGCTAGATCCGCGTCGATCCACTACGAGCAGTACTTC.

This clonotype has a count of ten or more. The rearrangement uses TRBV7-9 and TRBJ2-2; tentatively, D is TRBD2 (5 bases). The germline gives CDR1 SEHNR, CDR2 FQNEAQ (reference sequence). The V end was cut by 1 base, the J end by 2 bases, with 17 bases between. CDR3 size: 18 residues. CDR3 nucleotides: TGTGCCAGCAGCTTAGGGCTTCGAGTACTAGGCAACACCGGGGAGCTGTTTTTT. This gives the protein CASSLGLRVLGNTGELFF.

The CDR3 DNA reads TGCAGCGTTGACTCGCCAGGGACAGGGGCTAACTATGGCTACACCTTC. This encodes CSVDSPGTGANYGYTF. This chain uses TRBV29-1 with TRBJ1-2; 10 bases align to TRBD1. This CDR3 has 16 amino acids. Germline CDR1 is SQVTM and CDR2 is ANQGSEA. J was trimmed by 0 bases and V by 3 bases; bases with no gene match: 7.

The genes are TRBV7-9 and TRBJ1-2; 7 positions match TRBD1. V shed 4 bases, J shed 10 bases, and the junction held 6 bases outside the gene matches. Germline V gene data show CDR1 as SEHNR and CDR2 as FQNEAQ (reference sequence). The CDR3 runs 12 residues. The CDR3 protein is CASSYRTGAYTF. The CDR3 DNA reads as TGTGCCAGCAGCTATCGGACAGGCGCCTACACCTTC.

The rearrangement joins TRBV20-1 to TRBJ1-1; no reliable D call. This CDR3 region has 13 residues. The germline CDR1 and CDR2 sequences are DFQATT and SNEGSKA (reference sequence). The V end lost 1 base, the J end lost 7 bases, and 13 bases lay between the germline ends. The CDR3 loop is CSARVNRGNEAFF. CDR3 DNA sequence: TGCAGTGCTAGAGTCAATCGGGGAAATGAAGCTTTCTTT.

A few counts support this clonotype. The V and J genes are TRBV7-2 and TRBJ1-5, with D uncertain. Trimming took 2 bases from V and 3 from J, leaving 5 bases between them. The CDR3 is 13 amino acids. Germline CDR1 reads SGHTA; CDR2 reads FQGNSA. The CDR3 is CASSLMYNQPQHF. The CDR3 coding sequence is TGTGCCAGCAGCTTAATGTACAATCAGCCCCAGCATTTT. Filled out from reference TRBV7-2 and TRBJ1-5, the complete variable domain reads GAGVSQSPSNKVTEKGKDVELRCDPISGHTALYWYRQSLGQGLEFLIYFQGNSAPDKSGLPSDRFSAERTGGSVSTLTIQRTQQEDSAVYLCASSLMYNQPQHFGDGTRLSIL.

The chain employs TRBV25-1 and TRBJ1-5; D possibly corresponds to TRBD1 (6 bases). The CDR3 is made up of 14 amino acids. Trimming cost V 7 bases and J 2 bases, with 12 bases left between them. Germline values: CDR1 MGHDK, CDR2 SYGVNS. CDR3 coding DNA: TGTGCCAGCATACCTGCAGGGGGCAATCAGCCCCAGCATTTT. Protein: CASIPAGGNQPQHF.

There are a few counts of this clonotype. This rearrangement joins TRBV12-3 or TRBV12-4 to TRBJ1-6; a weak D match, TRBD1 (6 bases). The V end was cut by 4 bases, the J end by 7 bases, with 11 bases between. The CDR3 has 14 residues. The CDR3 loop is CASSYSGENSPLHF. Written as DNA, the CDR3 is TGTGCCAGCAGTTACTCAGGGGAGAATTCACCCCTCCACTTT.

Remarks on this clonotype: It may be a read error: a sequence one base away is much more abundant. This chain uses TRBV7-6 with TRBJ1-2, with D uncertain. The CDR3 contains 11 residues. Deletions cut 6 bases from V and 14 bases from J, with 16 bases between. Germline V gene data show CDR1 as SGHVS and CDR2 as FNYEAQ. The CDR3 here is CASRPLLYRTF. CDR3 DNA: TGTGCCAGCAGGCCGCTTCTTTATAGAACCTTC.

The chain has TRBV14 and TRBJ2-5, with 9 bases fitting TRBD2. Trimming removed 0 bases from V and 4 bases from J; junction bases left unmatched: 12. CDR1 SGHDN and CDR2 FVKESK come from the germline V gene. The CDR3 runs to 18 residues. CDR3 loop: CASSQDLLGTAGGETQYF. CDR3 DNA: TGTGCCAGCAGCCAAGACCTCCTTGGAACAGCGGGGGGAGAGACCCAGTACTTC.

CDR3 bases: TGTGCCAGCAGCTTAAATACAGGGGCCAATGAGCAGTTCTTC. Translated: CASSLNTGANEQFF. The gene calls are TRBV11-2 and TRBJ2-1; 7 positions match TRBD1. Germline CDR1 is SGHAT and CDR2 is FQNNGV. The CDR3 is 14 amino acids. The V segment lost 2 bases and the J segment 6 bases; nucleotides outside the gene matches: 4.

This clonotype was seen only once. The rearrangement links TRBV15 to TRBJ1-2; 9 bases line up with TRBD1. This CDR3 comprises 14 residues. Germline assignment: CDR1 LNHNV and CDR2 YYDKDF (reference sequence). Trimming removed 3 bases from V and 8 bases from J; junction bases left unmatched: 7. The CDR3 coding sequence is TGTGCCACCAGCAGTGAACAGGGGGCAGAAGGCTACACCTTC. It specifies CATSSEQGAEGYTF.

A word on this clonotype: This may be a read error: a much more frequent sequence differs by one nucleotide. The V gene is TRBV7-2, the J gene TRBJ1-2; D gene unclear. The CDR3 sequence is 13 residues long. Trimming shortened V by 6 bases and J by 6 bases, and 14 bases separated the two germline ends. Germline V gene lookup returns CDR1 SGHTA and CDR2 FQGNSA. The CDR3 here is CASSLQPGNGYTF. In DNA, the CDR3 is TGTGCCAGCAGTTTGCAGCCGGGGAATGGCTACACCTTC.

This clonotype was seen ten or more times. This rearrangement joins TRBV29-1 to TRBJ1-1; tentatively, D is TRBD1 (5 bases). Trimming cost V 3 bases and J 4 bases, with 9 bases left between them. The CDR3 sequence is 12 residues long. Germline V gene sequence: CDR1 SQVTM, CDR2 ANQGSEA. CDR3 DNA sequence: TGCAGCGTTGACAGGGCGGGCACTGAAGCTTTCTTT. This translates into CSVDRAGTEAFF.

The rearrangement uses TRBV6-5 and TRBJ1-4; D remains unclear. Germline V gene sequence: CDR1 MNHEY, CDR2 SVGAGI. The CDR3 covers 15 residues. Deletions cut 1 base from V and 2 bases from J, with 8 bases between. DNA of the CDR3: TGTGCCAGCAGTTACTTGCAACGGACTAATGAAAAACTGTTTTTT. Translated, it gives CASSYLQRTNEKLFF.

Ten or more counts support this clonotype. The CDR3 reads CAISELPRARELFF. Here the CDR3 DNA reads TGTGCCATCAGTGAGTTGCCTAGGGCGCGGGAGCTGTTTTTT. The chain combines TRBV10-3 with TRBJ2-2, with no clear D. The CDR3 runs to 14 residues. Germline values: CDR1 ENHRY, CDR2 SYGVKD. V dropped 1 base and J dropped 9 bases, with 12 bases sitting between them.

In its sample, this clonotype was seen many times. The chain carries TRBV9 and TRBJ2-5; D could derive from TRBD1 or TRBD2 (6 bases each). Germline CDR1 reads SGDLS; CDR2 reads YYNGEE. The CDR3 is 15 residues long. V shed 0 bases and J shed 5 bases, with 14 bases lying between them. The chain's CDR3 is CASSVGTGARETQYF. Here the CDR3 DNA reads TGTGCCAGCAGCGTAGGAACGGGGGCGCGGGAGACCCAGTACTTC.

This clonotype occurred many times. V usage is TRBV2 and J usage is TRBJ1-4, with a possible D match to TRBD1 (6 bases). Germline V gene sequence: CDR1 SNHLY, CDR2 FYNNEI. The ends were cut back, 6 bases at V and 8 bases at J, with 19 bases in the middle. The CDR3 length is 15 residues. The CDR3 DNA reads TGTGCCAGCAGCATGCACAGGGAGATCGGAGAAAAACTGTTTTTT. Its translation: CASSMHREIGEKLFF.

This clonotype has ten or more counts. This sequence joins TRBV25-1 and TRBJ1-6; D remains ambiguous. This CDR3 comprises 14 residues. CDR1 and CDR2 (germline): MGHDK, SYGVNS. Trimming shortened V by 4 bases and J by 4 bases, and 8 bases separated the two germline ends. CDR3 protein: CASSADIYNSPLHF. The CDR3 DNA reads as TGTGCCAGCAGTGCTGACATTTATAATTCACCCCTCCACTTT.

This clonotype came up once. This rearrangement joins TRBV15 to TRBJ2-7; 8 bases map to TRBD1. Trimming at V came to 0 bases and at J to 5 bases, leaving 3 bases not matched to a gene. From germline, CDR1 is LNHNV and CDR2 YYDKDF (reference sequence). This CDR3 is built from 14 residues. In DNA form, the CDR3 reads TGTGCCACCAGCAGAGACAGGGGGCTGCACGAGCAGTACTTC. Translated, it gives CATSRDRGLHEQYF. The entire variable domain, with the rest obtained from reference TRBV15 and TRBJ2-7, is as follows: DAMVIQNPRYQVTQFGKPVTLSCSQTLNHNVMYWYQQKSSQAPKLLFHYYDKDFNNEADTPDNFQSRRPNTSFCFLDIRSPGLGDTAMYLCATSRDRGLHEQYFGPGTRLTVT.

The chain uses TRBV9 and TRBJ2-7, with 9 bases lining up with TRBD1. CDR1 SGDLS and CDR2 YYNGEE come from the germline V gene. The CDR3 length is 15 residues. V dropped 1 base and J dropped 4; count of bases not matched to a gene: 6. In DNA form, the CDR3 reads TGTGCCAGCAGCGTAAACGGGACAGGGTTGTACGAGCAGTACTTC. Protein product: CASSVNGTGLYEQYF.

In the case of this clonotype: It may be a read error: a sequence one base away is much more abundant. The chain employs TRBV19 and TRBJ1-5; D is uncertain. Germline CDR1 reads LNHDA; CDR2 reads SQIVND (reference sequence). The CDR3 length is 14 residues. V was pared by 4 bases and J by 3 bases, with 10 bases between. The CDR3 bases are TGTGCCAGTAGTACAAGACGGGTCAATCAGCCCCAGCATTTT. Translated: CASSTRRVNQPQHF. The whole variable domain, remainder taken from reference TRBV19 and TRBJ1-5, is DGGITQSPKYLFRKEGQNVTLSCEQNLNHDAMYWYRQDPGQGLRLIYYSQIVNDFQKGDIAEGYSVSREKKESFPLTVTSAQKNPTAFYLCASSTRRVNQPQHFGDGTRLSIL.

This clonotype was picked up many times. This chain uses TRBV29-1 with TRBJ1-3, with D possibly TRBD1 on 5 matching bases. V was pared by 7 bases and J by 0 bases, with 19 bases between. Germline CDR1 is SQVTM and CDR2 is ANQGSEA. This CDR3 contains 16 residues. The CDR3 loop is CSAEDGRVHSGNTIYF. As DNA, the CDR3 is TGCAGCGCCGAGGATGGCAGGGTCCACTCTGGAAACACCATATATTTT.

This clonotype showed up many times. V gene TRBV7-9 combines with J gene TRBJ1-2; 10 bases fit TRBD1. The CDR3 has 14 amino acids. J was trimmed by 6 bases and V by 0 bases; bases with no gene match: 1. Germline V lookup: CDR1 SEHNR, CDR2 FQNEAQ (reference sequence). Here the CDR3 DNA reads TGTGCCAGCAGCTTAGCGGGACAGGGGAATGGCTACACCTTC. Residues: CASSLAGQGNGYTF.